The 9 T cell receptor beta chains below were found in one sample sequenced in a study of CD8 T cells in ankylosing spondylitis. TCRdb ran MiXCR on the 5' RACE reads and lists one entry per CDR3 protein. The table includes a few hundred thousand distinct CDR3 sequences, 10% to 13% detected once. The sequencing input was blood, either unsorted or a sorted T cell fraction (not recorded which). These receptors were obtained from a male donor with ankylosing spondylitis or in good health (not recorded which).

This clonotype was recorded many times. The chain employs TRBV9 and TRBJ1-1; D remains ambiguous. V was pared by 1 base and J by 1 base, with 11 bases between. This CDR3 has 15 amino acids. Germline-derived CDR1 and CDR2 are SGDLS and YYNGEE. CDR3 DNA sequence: TGTGCCAGCAGCGTACCTGGTGAGGGGAACACTGAAGCTTTCTTT. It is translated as CASSVPGEGNTEAFF.

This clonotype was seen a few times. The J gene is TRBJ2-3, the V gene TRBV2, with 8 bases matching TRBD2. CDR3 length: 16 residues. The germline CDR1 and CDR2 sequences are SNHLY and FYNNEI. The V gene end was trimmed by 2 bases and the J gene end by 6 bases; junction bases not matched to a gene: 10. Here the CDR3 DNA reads TGTGCCAGCAGTGAACAAGCGGGGGCCAGCAGGGATACGCAGTATTTT. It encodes CASSEQAGASRDTQYF. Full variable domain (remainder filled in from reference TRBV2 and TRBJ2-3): EPEVTQTPSHQVTQMGQEVILRCVPISNHLYFYWYRQILGQKVEFLVSFYNNEISEKSEIFDDQFSVERPDGSNFTLKIRSTKLEDSAMYFCASSEQAGASRDTQYFGPGTRLTVL.

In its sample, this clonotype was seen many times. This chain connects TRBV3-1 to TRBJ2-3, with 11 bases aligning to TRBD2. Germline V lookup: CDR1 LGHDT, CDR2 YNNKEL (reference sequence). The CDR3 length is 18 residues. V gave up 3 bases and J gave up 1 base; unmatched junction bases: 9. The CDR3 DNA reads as TGTGCCAGCAGCCATACTAGCGGGGGTTTCCGGGGCACAGATACGCAGTATTTT. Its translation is CASSHTSGGFRGTDTQYF.

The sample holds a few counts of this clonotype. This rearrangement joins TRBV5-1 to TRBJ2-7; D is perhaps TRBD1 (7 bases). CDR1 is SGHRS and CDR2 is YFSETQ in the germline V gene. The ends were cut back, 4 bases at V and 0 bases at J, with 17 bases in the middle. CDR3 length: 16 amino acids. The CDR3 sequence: CASSRTGDSISYEQYF. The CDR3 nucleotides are TGCGCCAGCAGCCGTACAGGGGACTCTATCTCCTACGAGCAGTACTTC.

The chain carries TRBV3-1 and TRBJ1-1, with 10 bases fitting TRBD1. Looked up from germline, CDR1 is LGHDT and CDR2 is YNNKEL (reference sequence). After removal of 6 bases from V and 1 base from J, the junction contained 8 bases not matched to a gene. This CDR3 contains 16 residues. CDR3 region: CASSPTGGRGNTEAFF. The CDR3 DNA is TGTGCCAGCAGTCCGACAGGGGGCAGGGGGAACACTGAAGCTTTCTTT.

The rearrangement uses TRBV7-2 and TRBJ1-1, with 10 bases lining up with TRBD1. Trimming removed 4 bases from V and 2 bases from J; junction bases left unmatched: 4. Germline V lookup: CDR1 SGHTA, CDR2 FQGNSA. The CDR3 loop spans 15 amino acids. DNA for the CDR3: TGTGCCAGCAGCTGGGGGACAGGGGTTAACACTGAAGCTTTCTTT. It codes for CASSWGTGVNTEAFF.

The CDR3 here is CASSFARSYGYTF. CDR3 nucleotides: TGTGCCAGCAGCTTTGCCAGGTCTTATGGCTACACCTTC. The rearrangement links TRBV7-2 to TRBJ1-2, with D uncertain. Germline V gene sequence: CDR1 SGHTA, CDR2 FQGNSA. The CDR3 is 13 amino acids. Trimming pared 3 bases from V and 5 bases from J, leaving 10 bases between. Combining the CDR3 with reference TRBV7-2 and TRBJ1-2 gives the whole variable domain GAGVSQSPSNKVTEKGKDVELRCDPISGHTALYWYRQSLGQGLEFLIYFQGNSAPDKSGLPSDRFSAERTGGSVSTLTIQRTQQEDSAVYLCASSFARSYGYTFGSGTRLTVV.

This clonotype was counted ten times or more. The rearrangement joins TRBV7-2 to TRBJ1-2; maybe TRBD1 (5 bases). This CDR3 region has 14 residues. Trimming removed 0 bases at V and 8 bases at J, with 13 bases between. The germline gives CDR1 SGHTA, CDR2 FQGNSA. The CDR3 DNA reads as TGTGCCAGCAGCTTAGCAGGGGCGGGGAACGGCTACACCTTC. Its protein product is CASSLAGAGNGYTF.

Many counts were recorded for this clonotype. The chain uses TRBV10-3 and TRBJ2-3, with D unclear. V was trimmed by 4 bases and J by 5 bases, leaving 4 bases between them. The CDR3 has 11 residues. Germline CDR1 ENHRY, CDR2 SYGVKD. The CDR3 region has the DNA TGTGCCATCAGTGGAGGAGATACGCAGTATTTT. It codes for CAISGGDTQYF.